This T cell receptor (beta chain) was retrieved from a study of CD8 T cells in ankylosing spondylitis. Findings and limits, study-wide: Blood from ankylosing spondylitis patients appeared to carry a characteristic roughly 8-variant TCR beta motif.

Notes on this clonotype: Its antigen is as yet unknown.

In making TCR beta libraries, quantitative 5'-RACE with molecular barcodes was used. Each CDR3 protein gets one entry after TCRdb re-called the 5' RACE reads with MiXCR. Of fewer than 500,000 distinct CDR3 sequences in the sample, 20% to 30% are singletons; the top ten hold about 0.89%. The CDR3 extends over 14 amino acids. Looked up from germline, CDR1 is SGHTA and CDR2 is FQGNSA. Trimming removed 6 bases from V and 4 bases from J, with 13 bases in between. The sequenced sample was blood, either unsorted or a sorted T cell fraction (not recorded which). This clonotype was obtained from a male donor with ankylosing spondylitis. The chain employs TRBV7-2 and TRBJ1-3; perhaps TRBD1 as D (5 bases). In DNA, the CDR3 is TGTGCCAGCAGAGCGCCAGGGCGAGGAAACACCATATATTTT. Its translation is CASRAPGRGNTIYF.